The 6 T cell receptor beta chains given below trace back to one sample, sequenced in a study of CD8+CD57+ T cells in acquired aplastic anemia. For CDR3 and TCR beta VDJ profiling, genomic DNA was the template used. In TCRdb, the reads were re-called with MiXCR into one record per CDR3 protein. The sample has 150,000 to 200,000 distinct CDR3 sequences, 55% to 80% seen once; the top ten hold 45%. The sample was sorted CD4+, CD8+, or CD8+CD57+ T cells (not recorded which) from PBMCs. These receptors all come from a human donor in good health.

This rearrangement joins TRBV7-2 to TRBJ1-2; 7 bases match TRBD1. The CDR3 extends over 13 amino acids. Unmatched junction bases numbered 7, after V lost 5 bases and J lost 7 bases. CDR1 and CDR2 (germline): SGHTA, FQGNSA. The CDR3 region is CASSPDRSSGYTF. The CDR3 DNA reads as TGTGCCAGCAGCCCGGACAGGTCGAGTGGCTACACCTTC.

The gene calls are TRBV7-9 and TRBJ1-1; 7 bases map to TRBD1. This CDR3 is 12 amino acids long. Per germline, CDR1 SEHNR and CDR2 FQNEAQ (reference sequence). The V gene end was trimmed by 6 bases and the J gene end by 4 bases; junction bases not matched to a gene: 2. Here the CDR3 DNA reads TGTGCCAGCAGTAAGGGGGCCACTGAAGCTTTCTTT. Encoded protein: CASSKGATEAFF.

This clonotype was seen repeatedly, ten times or more. The V and J genes are TRBV12-3 or TRBV12-4 and TRBJ1-1; 8 nucleotides line up with TRBD1. The CDR3 extends over 14 amino acids. The junction had 10 bases not matched to a gene; V was cut back by 3 bases and J by 10 bases. The CDR3 nucleotides read TGTGCCAGCAGTTTGATACGGGACAGGAGTGCAGCTTTCTTT. It is translated as CASSLIRDRSAAFF.

This rearrangement joins TRBV20-1 to TRBJ2-1; 12 bases align to TRBD2. Germline lookup yields CDR1 DFQATT and CDR2 SNEGSKA (reference sequence). This CDR3 contains 14 residues. Unmatched junction bases numbered 3, after V lost 1 base and J lost 8 bases. The CDR3 is CSARVLAGGDEQFF. As DNA, the CDR3 is TGCAGTGCTAGAGTACTAGCGGGGGGCGATGAGCAGTTCTTC.

The DNA for the CDR3 is TGTGCCAGCAGGGGCCCCCAGGGGCTGAAGTACGAGCAGTACTTC. Protein: CASRGPQGLKYEQYF. V gene TRBV25-1 combines with J gene TRBJ2-7; D is perhaps TRBD1 (6 bases). CDR1 is MGHDK and CDR2 is SYGVNS in the germline V gene. Trimming took off 6 bases at V and 4 bases at J, with 19 bases between the two ends. The CDR3 spans 15 residues.

This clonotype was seen ten or more times. The rearrangement links TRBV5-6 to TRBJ2-7, with 9 bases lining up with TRBD2. J gave up 5 bases and V 4 bases, and 10 bases lay outside the gene matches. The CDR3 is made up of 15 amino acids. Germline values: CDR1 SGHDT, CDR2 YYEEEE. CDR3 sequence (DNA): TGTGCCAGCAGCCCGGGACTAGCCACAGCAGACGAGCAGTACTTC. This gives the protein CASSPGLATADEQYF.